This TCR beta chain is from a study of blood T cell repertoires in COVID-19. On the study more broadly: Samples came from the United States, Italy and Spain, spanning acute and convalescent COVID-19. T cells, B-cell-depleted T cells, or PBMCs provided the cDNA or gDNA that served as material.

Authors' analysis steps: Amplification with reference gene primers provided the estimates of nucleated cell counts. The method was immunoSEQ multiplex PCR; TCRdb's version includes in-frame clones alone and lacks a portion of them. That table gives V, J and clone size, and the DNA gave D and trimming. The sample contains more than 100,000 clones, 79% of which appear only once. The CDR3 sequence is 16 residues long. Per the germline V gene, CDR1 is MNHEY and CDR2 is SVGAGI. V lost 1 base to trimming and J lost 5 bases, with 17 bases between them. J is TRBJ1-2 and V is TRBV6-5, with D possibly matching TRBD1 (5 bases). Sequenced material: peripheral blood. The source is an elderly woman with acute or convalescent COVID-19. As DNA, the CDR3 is TGTGCCAGCAGTTACTTTTTGAGGGAGGGGAGGTATGGCTACACCTTC. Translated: CASSYFLREGRYGYTF.